There are a few counts of the clone carrying this T cell receptor (beta chain). The antigen is undetermined. Sequencing of the DNA from cultured CD4+ T cells was carried out with the Oncomine TCR Beta short-read assay. Genomic DNA was isolated from CD4+ T cells that had been cultured. MiXCR was run by TCRdb on the PCR reads, yielding one entry per CDR3 protein. The table lists about 13,000 distinct CDR3 sequences, roughly a quarter of them singletons. The CDR3 is 13 residues long. Trimming cost V 10 bases and J 6 bases; bases outside gene matches: 10. These data are taken from a study of vaccination and CD4 T cells after COVID-19. Background on the study: Control cultures received a CEFX pool, an HIV-1 Nef pool, or no peptide. Points from the study as a whole: For convalescent patients, a median about 90% of reactive clones surfaced exclusively after vaccination.

Treatment described: roughly 10-day PBMC culture with coronavirus spike peptide pools or control peptides (ViraFEST assay). The source material was CD4+ T cells from blood, cultured in vitro, sampled before SARS-CoV-2 vaccination. The chain joins TRBV12-3 or TRBV12-4 to TRBJ1-1, with 8 bases fitting TRBD1. The receptor was derived from a human donor who received a COVID-19 vaccine. The DNA for the CDR3 is TGTGCCACACACCGGGACAGGCCTTCTGAAGCTTTCTTT. Amino acid sequence: CATHRDRPSEAFF.